The 10 T cell receptor beta chains presented below share a single source sample, sequenced in a study of cytomegalovirus exposure and HLA in healthy donors. Method: immunoSEQ multiplex PCR; TCRdb's copy keeps in-frame clones and lacks some. The data hold 90,000 to 100,000 clones, with 85% to 95% observed a single time. Input material: PBMCs. These receptors all stem from a woman under 40 in good health and CMV-seropositive.

The chain carries TRBV13 and TRBJ1-2, with a possible D match to TRBD1 (5 bases). Germline CDR1 is PRHDT and CDR2 is FYEKMQ (reference sequence). The V and J ends lost 2 bases and 5 bases respectively, with 15 bases between them. The CDR3 consists of 15 residues. The DNA of the CDR3 is TGTGCCAGCAGCTTAATAGGAGGGGAGGGGTATGGCTACACCTTC. Translating gives CASSLIGGEGYGYTF. The entire variable domain, with the rest obtained from reference TRBV13 and TRBJ1-2, is as follows: AAGVIQSPRHLIKEKRETATLKCYPIPRHDTVYWYQQGPGQDPQFLISFYEKMQSDKGSIPDRFSAQQFSDYHSELNMSSLELGDSALYFCASSLIGGEGYGYTFGSGTRLTVV.

J is TRBJ2-1 and V is TRBV7-2; 7 bases align to TRBD1. The CDR3 loop spans 17 amino acids. J gave up 2 bases and V 1 base, and 8 bases lay outside the gene matches. Germline V gene sequence: CDR1 SGHTA, CDR2 FQGNSA. CDR3 protein: CASSLVAGGFAYNEQFF. The CDR3 DNA follows: TGTGCCAGCAGCTTAGTCGCAGGGGGATTCGCCTACAATGAGCAGTTCTTC.

CDR3: CASGLPGQGDPYEQYF. The CDR3 nucleotides read TGTGCCAGTGGGTTACCGGGACAGGGGGATCCCTACGAGCAGTACTTC. The chain carries TRBV27 and TRBJ2-7; 11 bases map to TRBD1. The V gene's germline CDR1 is MNHEY and CDR2 SMNVEV (reference sequence). The CDR3 has 16 amino acids. V gave up 9 bases and J gave up 2 bases; unmatched junction bases: 12.

A remark on this clone: Other DNA sequences of this sample code for an identical CDR3. V usage is TRBV7-9 and J usage is TRBJ1-2; D is ambiguous. CDR1 SEHNR and CDR2 FQNEAQ come from the germline V gene (reference sequence). This CDR3 has 13 amino acids. Trimming cost V 1 base and J 2 bases, with 5 bases left between them. CDR3 sequence (DNA): TGTGCCAGCAGCTTAGGGCCGAACTATGGCTACACCTTC. This codes for CASSLGPNYGYTF.

This clone was detected once. This chain connects TRBV4-3 to TRBJ1-4; 8 bases match TRBD1. The J segment lost 3 bases and the V segment lost 3 bases, leaving 0 bases of the junction unmatched. The CDR3 is 14 amino acids. Germline V gene sequence: CDR1 LGHNA, CDR2 YSLEER. For the CDR3, the DNA is TGCGCCAGCAGCCAGGACAGGGCTAATGAAAAACTGTTTTTT. It translates to CASSQDRANEKLFF.

The chain employs TRBV7-2 and TRBJ2-5; 7 nucleotides agree with TRBD2. The CDR3 sequence is 15 residues long. Trimming cost V 2 bases and J 1 base; bases outside gene matches: 4. The germline gives CDR1 SGHTA, CDR2 FQGNSA. The CDR3 region has the DNA TGTGCCAGCAGCTTAAAGGCTAGCGGCCAAGAGACCCAGTACTTC. It encodes CASSLKASGQETQYF.

The chain carries TRBV20-1 and TRBJ2-3, with D perhaps TRBD2 (5 bases). CDR1 is DFQATT, CDR2 SNEGSKA, per germline (reference sequence). The CDR3 totals 11 residues. V was cut by 5 bases and J by 8 bases, with 11 bases left in between. Here the CDR3 DNA reads TGCAGTGCTGCGGACTTTGGTACGCAGTATTTT. Protein sequence: CSAADFGTQYF.

Notes on this clone: One junction end disagrees with the germline gene, perhaps due to a read error. The chain carries TRBV5-4 and TRBJ1-4, with a tentative D call TRBD1 (6 bases). Germline values: CDR1 SGHNT, CDR2 YYREEE (reference sequence). The CDR3 has 13 amino acids. In DNA form, the CDR3 reads TGTGCCAGCAGCCTCGGGACAAATGGAAAACTGTTTTTT. Translating it yields CASSLGTNGKLFF. Drawing the rest from reference TRBV5-4 and TRBJ1-4, the complete variable domain is ETGVTQSPTHLIKTRGQQVTLRCSSQSGHNTVSWYQQALGQGPQFIFQYYREEENGRGNFPPRFSGLQFPNYSSELNVNALELDDSALYLCASSLGTNGKLFFGSGTQLSVL.

This chain connects TRBV10-3 to TRBJ2-7; D remains unclear. The germline gives CDR1 ENHRY, CDR2 SYGVKD. Trimming cost V 6 bases and J 3 bases, with 15 bases left between them. The CDR3 consists of 14 residues. DNA for the CDR3: TGTGCCATCAGGCCCCATGGGCAGAACTACGAGCAGTACTTC. This gives the protein CAIRPHGQNYEQYF.

The chain employs TRBV5-4 and TRBJ1-4, with a possible D match to TRBD1 (5 bases). This CDR3 comprises 14 residues. Trimming removed 5 bases from V and 8 bases from J, with 16 bases in between. Germline V gene data show CDR1 as SGHNT and CDR2 as YYREEE (reference sequence). The CDR3 sequence is CASSRGGVGEKLFF. The CDR3, as DNA: TGTGCCAGCAGTCGAGGAGGGGTTGGGGAAAAACTGTTTTTT.